Below, 2 T cell receptor beta chains from the same sample are listed, as sequenced in a study of blood T cell repertoires in COVID-19 (dated by TCRdb to 2019 to 2021). Preparation of the library involved the immunoSEQ multiplex PCR assay. In TCRdb, the immuneACCESS table is reduced to in-frame sequences with V and J assigned. These tables do not hold every clone; where another copy was compared, an unresolved V gene accounts for under half, and the others remain unexplained. This sample is represented by about 300,000 clones; approximately 89% of them were singletons. In total, the top ten clones hold 1.5% to 2% of the sample. The sample taken for sequencing was peripheral blood. The receptors derive from a woman aged 25 to 39 with COVID-19, enrolled during active disease.

This chain links TRBV18 with TRBJ1-2; weak D call: TRBD1 (5 bases). The CDR3 sequence is 14 residues long. Trimming removed 3 bases at V and 7 bases at J, with 15 bases between. Looked up from germline, CDR1 is KGHSH and CDR2 is LQKENI. The DNA for the CDR3 is TGTGCCAGCTCACCCTCTCAGGGAAACCTTGGCTACACCTTC. This gives the protein CASSPSQGNLGYTF.

This chain joins TRBV18 and TRBJ2-2; TRBD1 might be the D (6 bases). The germline CDR1 and CDR2 sequences are KGHSH and LQKENI. The CDR3 covers 16 residues. The V end was cut by 3 bases, the J end by 0 bases, with 11 bases between. The CDR3 coding sequence is TGTGCCAGCTCACCCGGACAGAACCCGAACACCGGGGAGCTGTTTTTT. Its translation: CASSPGQNPNTGELFF. Variable domain in full (rest from reference TRBV18 and TRBJ2-2): NAGVMQNPRHLVRRRGQEARLRCSPMKGHSHVYWYRQLPEEGLKFMVYLQKENIIDESGMPKERFSAEFPKEGPSILRIQQVVRGDSAAYFCASSPGQNPNTGELFFGEGSRLTVL.